The 8 T cell receptor beta chains reported below all come from one sample, sequenced in a study of cytomegalovirus exposure and HLA in healthy donors (dated by TCRdb to about 2017). The library was prepared using the immunoSEQ multiplex PCR assay. For the multiplex PCR, a mixture combining 60 forward primers for TCR Vbeta segments and 13 reverse primers for TCR Jbeta segments was used. What TCRdb holds here is the immuneACCESS table cut down to in-frame rearrangements. Part of the clones is not present; checked against another copy, under half of the missing clones reflect an unresolved V gene, and the others are unexplained. The sample table holds fewer than 120,000 clones, of which approximately 84% were seen once. The leading ten clones occupy 1.5% to 2% of the sample. What was sequenced was PBMCs. The receptors originated from a man in his forties in good health and CMV-seronegative.

The genes are TRBV6-5 and TRBJ2-7, with 12 positions matching TRBD2. J was trimmed by 2 bases and V by 6 bases; bases with no gene match: 2. The germline V gene encodes CDR1 MNHEY and CDR2 SVGAGI. This CDR3 is built from 14 residues. The CDR3 nucleotides are TGTGCCAGCAGGACTAGCGGGGGAACCTACGAGCAGTACTTC. Translated: CASRTSGGTYEQYF.

The chain is built from TRBV6-5 and TRBJ1-3; tentative D call: TRBD1 (6 bases). The CDR3 has 14 residues. Trimming removed 5 bases at V and 4 bases at J, with 12 bases between. Germline V gene sequence: CDR1 MNHEY, CDR2 SVGAGI. The CDR3 nucleotides are TGTGCCAGCAGTGGACAGACCCCGGGAAACACCATATATTTT. Translated: CASSGQTPGNTIYF.

This clone has only a few counts. V usage is TRBV7-2 and J usage is TRBJ1-5; 7 bases agree with TRBD1. V was clipped by 5 bases and J by 5 bases; unmatched bases: 0. In germline, CDR1 is SGHTA, CDR2 FQGNSA. The CDR3 spans 12 residues. CDR3 sequence (DNA): TGTGCCAGCAGCCAGGGGGATCAGCCCCAGCATTTT. Amino acid sequence: CASSQGDQPQHF.

This chain connects TRBV6-5 to TRBJ1-2; 8 positions match TRBD1. J was trimmed by 8 bases and V by 6 bases; bases with no gene match: 8. The CDR3 totals 13 residues. CDR1 is MNHEY and CDR2 is SVGAGI in the germline V gene. The DNA for the CDR3 is TGTGCCAGCAGACCGACAGGGGTAAGCGGCTACACCTTC. Its translation is CASRPTGVSGYTF.

The chain uses TRBV2 and TRBJ2-1, with TRBD1 matching over 9 bases. V shed 5 bases, J shed 8 bases, and the junction held 7 bases outside the gene matches. The V gene's germline CDR1 is SNHLY and CDR2 FYNNEI. The CDR3 is 14 amino acids. The CDR3 loop reads CASSLGQGGDEQFF. The CDR3 coding sequence is TGTGCCAGCAGTCTGGGACAGGGAGGGGATGAGCAGTTCTTC.

The chain links TRBV7-2 to TRBJ2-5, with 7 nucleotides matching TRBD2. Per the germline V gene, CDR1 is SGHTA and CDR2 is FQGNSA. The CDR3 length is 16 residues. V dropped 5 bases and J dropped 2; count of bases not matched to a gene: 11. In DNA form, the CDR3 reads TGTGCCAGCAGCATCATGCGGGGGTCTCGACAAGAGACCCAGTACTTC. Translated: CASSIMRGSRQETQYF. The full variable domain, in which reference TRBV7-2 and TRBJ2-5 provide the parts outside the CDR3, is GAGVSQSPSNKVTEKGKDVELRCDPISGHTALYWYRQSLGQGLEFLIYFQGNSAPDKSGLPSDRFSAERTGGSVSTLTIQRTQQEDSAVYLCASSIMRGSRQETQYFGPGTRLLVL.

J is TRBJ2-1 and V is TRBV4-2; the D gene is possibly TRBD1 (5 bases). From germline, CDR1 is LGHNA and CDR2 YNFKEQ. This CDR3 has 16 residues. The ends were cut back, 2 bases at V and 4 bases at J, with 15 bases in the middle. This CDR3 reads CASSQTTGHPYNEQFF. For the CDR3, the DNA is TGTGCCAGCAGCCAAACTACAGGTCACCCTTACAATGAGCAGTTCTTC.

This sequence joins TRBV28 and TRBJ1-4; D might be TRBD1 (6 bases). V was shortened by 7 bases and J by 7 bases, with 16 bases between the two germline ends. The CDR3 is made up of 14 amino acids. The germline V gene has CDR1 MDHEN and CDR2 SYDVKM. The CDR3 region is CASIAGVIGEKLFF. CDR3 nucleotide sequence: TGTGCCAGCATCGCAGGGGTTATCGGTGAAAAACTGTTTTTT.